Reported below is one T cell receptor beta chain. Its antigen is undetermined. This sample was included in a study of T cell responses to AZD1222 COVID-19 vaccine. The CDR3 consists of 16 residues. Trimming pared 1 base from V and 2 bases from J, leaving 14 bases between. Germline CDR1 and CDR2: SGHVS and FQNEAQ. Method: immunoSEQ multiplex PCR; TCRdb's copy keeps in-frame clones and lacks some. Found here are over 120,000 clones, roughly 87% of them singletons; the top ten hold 4.5% to 5.5%. Findings and limits, study-wide: The study identified only five or six AZD1222 recipients as seropositive at baseline. Reportedly, nearly half of unique spike TCRs recognized epitopes outside B.1.351/B.1.1.7 mutations. All repertoire sampling was performed exclusively after the peak T cell response.

The chain uses TRBV7-8 and TRBJ1-1; D is undetermined. The sample was peripheral blood, taken 28 days after the second dose of the MenACWY control vaccine. This TCR was recovered from an adult who received the MenACWY meningococcal vaccine as a control. As DNA, the CDR3 is TGTGCCAGCAGCTTAGTCCGGGGAGCTTCAAACACTGAAGCTTTCTTT. This codes for CASSLVRGASNTEAFF.